This entry features one TCR beta chain sequence. Its antigen is currently unknown. The individuals who served as donors were healthy Caucasians living in Russia, aged roughly 6 to 100. Trimming left V 1 base short and J 5 bases short, with 6 bases between. Germline CDR1 reads DFQATT; CDR2 reads SNEGSKA (reference sequence). The CDR3 loop spans 12 amino acids. This entry is derived from a study of blood T cells in healthy people across ages. A second PCR, run for roughly 7 to 11 cycles, used a sample-barcoded 5' primer plus a J-beta primer mix. TCRdb redid the calling of the 5' RACE reads with MiXCR, one entry per CDR3 protein. The data contain hundreds of thousands of distinct CDR3 sequences, around three fifths of them singletons. General study results and limits: Estimated diversity, derived from one million T cells, was regarded as an underestimate. The study lacked donor CMV status, which possibly confounded expanded clonotype changes.

This receptor was identified in a man in his sixties in good health. Sequencing used blood. J is TRBJ2-1 and V is TRBV20-1; D unclear. CDR3 loop: CSARAGHNEQFF. The CDR3 region has the DNA TGCAGTGCTAGAGCGGGCCACAATGAGCAGTTCTTC.